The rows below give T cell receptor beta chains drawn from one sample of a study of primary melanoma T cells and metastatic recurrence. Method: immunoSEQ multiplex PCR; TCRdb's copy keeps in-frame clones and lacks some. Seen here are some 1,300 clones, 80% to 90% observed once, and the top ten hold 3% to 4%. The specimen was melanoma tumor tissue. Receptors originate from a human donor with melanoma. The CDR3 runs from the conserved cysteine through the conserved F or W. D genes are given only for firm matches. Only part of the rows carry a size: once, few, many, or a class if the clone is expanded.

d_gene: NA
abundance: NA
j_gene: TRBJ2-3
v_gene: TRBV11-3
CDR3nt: TGTGCCAACAGCTTAGATCCCAGCACAGATACGCAGTATTTT
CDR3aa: CANSLDPSTDTQYF

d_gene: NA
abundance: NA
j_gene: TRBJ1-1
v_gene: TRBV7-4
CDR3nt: TGTGCCAGCAGCCCCCGAGTGGGCTCTAACACTGAAGCTTTCTTT
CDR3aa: CASSPRVGSNTEAFF

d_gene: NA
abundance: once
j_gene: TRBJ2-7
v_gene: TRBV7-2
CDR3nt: TGTGCCAGCAGCTTAGCCGTACCGTCCGAGCAGTACTTC
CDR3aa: CASSLAVPSEQYF

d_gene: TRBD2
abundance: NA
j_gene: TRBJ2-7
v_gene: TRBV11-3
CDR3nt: TGTGCCAGCAGCTTGACTAGCGGGAGCCACGAGCAGTACTTC
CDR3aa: CASSLTSGSHEQYF

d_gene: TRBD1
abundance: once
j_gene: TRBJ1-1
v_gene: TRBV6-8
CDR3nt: TGTGCCAGCAGTCCGACGGGACAGGCTTTGTTGGAAGCTTTCTTT
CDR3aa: CASSPTGQALLEAFF

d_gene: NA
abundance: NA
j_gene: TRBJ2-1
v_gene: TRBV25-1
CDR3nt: TGTGCCAGCAGTGAAGAGCTTTCTGGCGATGAGCAGTTCTTC
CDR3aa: CASSEELSGDEQFF

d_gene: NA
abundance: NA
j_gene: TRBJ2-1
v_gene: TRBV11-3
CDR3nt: TGTGCCAGCAGCTTCTCGACAGGCGGCAATGAGCAGTTCTTC
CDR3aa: CASSFSTGGNEQFF

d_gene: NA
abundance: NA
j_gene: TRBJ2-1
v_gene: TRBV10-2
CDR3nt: TGCGCCAGCAGCTCGACAGGCGATGAGCAGTTCTTC
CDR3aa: CASSSTGDEQFF

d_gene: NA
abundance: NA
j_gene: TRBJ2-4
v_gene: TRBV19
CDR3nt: TGTGCCAGTTCGGGGCTAGCCAAAAACATTCAGTACTTC
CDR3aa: CASSGLAKNIQYF

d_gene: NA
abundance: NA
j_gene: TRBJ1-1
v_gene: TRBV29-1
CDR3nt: TGCAGCGCTCAGGGTTTAAGGTACACTGAAGCTTTCTTT
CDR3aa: CSAQGLRYTEAFF

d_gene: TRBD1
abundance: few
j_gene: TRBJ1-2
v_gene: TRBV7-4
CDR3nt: TGTGCCAGCAGCTCTCTTAAGGGCCAACAGGGGAGGGCCTATGGCTATACCTTC
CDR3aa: CASSSLKGQQGRAYGYTF

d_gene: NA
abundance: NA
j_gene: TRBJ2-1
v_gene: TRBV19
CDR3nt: TGTGCCAGTAGTGTCGATAGCTACAATGAGCAGTTCTTC
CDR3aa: CASSVDSYNEQFF

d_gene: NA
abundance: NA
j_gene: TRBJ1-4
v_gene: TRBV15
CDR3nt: TGTGCCACCAGCAGAGGACAGATTAATGAAAAACTGTTTTTT
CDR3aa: CATSRGQINEKLFF

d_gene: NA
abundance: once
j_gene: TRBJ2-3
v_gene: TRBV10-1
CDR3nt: TGCGCCAGCAGTGTAGCGAGCACAGATACGCAGTATTTT
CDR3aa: CASSVASTDTQYF

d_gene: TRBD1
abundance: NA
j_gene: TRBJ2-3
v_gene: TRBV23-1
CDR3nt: TGCGCCAGCAATGTGGACAGGCAGGATTACACAGATACGCAGTATTTT
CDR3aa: CASNVDRQDYTDTQYF

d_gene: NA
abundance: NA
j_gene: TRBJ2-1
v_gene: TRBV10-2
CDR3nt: TGCGCCAGTTACGGACATCCCTACAATGAGCAGTTCTTC
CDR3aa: CASYGHPYNEQFF

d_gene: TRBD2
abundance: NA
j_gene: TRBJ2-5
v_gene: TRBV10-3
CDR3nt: TGTGCCATCAGTGAGCCCCTCGCCACTAGCGGGAGGAAAGAGACCCAGTACTTC
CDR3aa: CAISEPLATSGRKETQYF